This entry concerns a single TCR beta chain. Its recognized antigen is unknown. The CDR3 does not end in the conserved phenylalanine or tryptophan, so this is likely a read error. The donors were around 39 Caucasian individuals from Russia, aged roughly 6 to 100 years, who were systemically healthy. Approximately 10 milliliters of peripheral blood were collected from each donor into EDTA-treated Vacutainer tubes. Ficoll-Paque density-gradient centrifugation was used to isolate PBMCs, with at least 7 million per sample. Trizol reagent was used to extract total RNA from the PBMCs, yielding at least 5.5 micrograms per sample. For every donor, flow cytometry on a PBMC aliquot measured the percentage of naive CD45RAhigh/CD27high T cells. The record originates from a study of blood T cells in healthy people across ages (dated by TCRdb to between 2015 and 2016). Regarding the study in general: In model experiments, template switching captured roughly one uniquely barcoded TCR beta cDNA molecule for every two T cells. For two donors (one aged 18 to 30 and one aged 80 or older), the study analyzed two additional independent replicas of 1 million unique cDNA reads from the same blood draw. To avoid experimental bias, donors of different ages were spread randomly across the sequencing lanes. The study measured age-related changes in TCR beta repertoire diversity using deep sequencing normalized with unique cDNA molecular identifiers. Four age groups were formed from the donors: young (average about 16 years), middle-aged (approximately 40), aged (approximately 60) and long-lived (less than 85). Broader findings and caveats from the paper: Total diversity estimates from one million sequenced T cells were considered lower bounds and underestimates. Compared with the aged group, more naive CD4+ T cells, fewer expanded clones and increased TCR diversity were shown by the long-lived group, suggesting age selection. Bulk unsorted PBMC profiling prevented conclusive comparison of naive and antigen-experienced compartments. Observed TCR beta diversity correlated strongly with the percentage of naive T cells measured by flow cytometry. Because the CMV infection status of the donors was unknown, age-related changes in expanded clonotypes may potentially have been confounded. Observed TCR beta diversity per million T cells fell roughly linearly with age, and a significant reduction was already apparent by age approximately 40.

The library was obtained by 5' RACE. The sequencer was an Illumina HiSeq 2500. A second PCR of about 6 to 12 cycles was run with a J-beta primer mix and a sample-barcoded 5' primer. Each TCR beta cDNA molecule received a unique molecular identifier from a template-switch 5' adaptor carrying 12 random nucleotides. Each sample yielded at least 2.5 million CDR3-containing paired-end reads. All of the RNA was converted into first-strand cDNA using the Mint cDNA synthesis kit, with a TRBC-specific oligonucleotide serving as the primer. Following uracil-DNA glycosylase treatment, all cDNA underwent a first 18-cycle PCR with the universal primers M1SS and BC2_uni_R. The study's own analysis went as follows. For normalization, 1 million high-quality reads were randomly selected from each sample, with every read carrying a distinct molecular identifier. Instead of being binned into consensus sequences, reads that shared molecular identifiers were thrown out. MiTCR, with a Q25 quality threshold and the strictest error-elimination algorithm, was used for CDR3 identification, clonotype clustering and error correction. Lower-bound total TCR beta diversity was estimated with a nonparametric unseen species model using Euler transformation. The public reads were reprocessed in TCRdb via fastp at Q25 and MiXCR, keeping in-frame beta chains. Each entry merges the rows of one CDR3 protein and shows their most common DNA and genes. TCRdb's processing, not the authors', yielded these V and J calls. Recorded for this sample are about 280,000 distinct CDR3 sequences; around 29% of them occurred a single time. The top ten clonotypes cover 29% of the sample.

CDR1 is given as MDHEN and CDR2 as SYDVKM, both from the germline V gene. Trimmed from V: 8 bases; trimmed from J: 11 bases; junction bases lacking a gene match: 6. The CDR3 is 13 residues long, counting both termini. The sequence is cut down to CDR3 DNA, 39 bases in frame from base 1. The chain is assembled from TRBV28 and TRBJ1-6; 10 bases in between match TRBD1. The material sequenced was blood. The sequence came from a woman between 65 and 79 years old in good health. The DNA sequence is TGTGCCAGCCGCGGACAGGGGGGACCACCCCTCCACTCT. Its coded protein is CASRGQGGPPLHS.